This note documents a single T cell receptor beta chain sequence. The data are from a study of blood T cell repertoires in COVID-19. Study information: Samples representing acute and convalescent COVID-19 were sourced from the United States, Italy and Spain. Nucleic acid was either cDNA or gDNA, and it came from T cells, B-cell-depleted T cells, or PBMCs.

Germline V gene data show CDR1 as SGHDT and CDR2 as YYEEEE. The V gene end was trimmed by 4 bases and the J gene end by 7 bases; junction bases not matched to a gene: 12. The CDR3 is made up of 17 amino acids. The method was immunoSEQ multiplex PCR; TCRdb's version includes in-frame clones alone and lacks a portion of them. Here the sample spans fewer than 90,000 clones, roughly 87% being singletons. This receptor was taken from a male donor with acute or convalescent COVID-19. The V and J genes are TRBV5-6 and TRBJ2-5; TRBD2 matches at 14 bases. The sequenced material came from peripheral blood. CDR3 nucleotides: TGTGCCAGCAGCCCCGGACTAGCGGGGGGTCACGGGGGGACCCAGTACTTC. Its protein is CASSPGLAGGHGGTQYF. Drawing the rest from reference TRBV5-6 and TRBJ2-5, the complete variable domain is DAGVTQSPTHLIKTRGQQVTLRCSPKSGHDTVSWYQQALGQGPQFIFQYYEEEERQRGNFPDRFSGHQFPNYSSELNVNALLLGDSALYLCASSPGLAGGHGGTQYFGPGTRLLVL.